This T cell receptor (beta chain) originates from a study of blood T cell repertoires in COVID-19. The overall study: Samples taken during acute and convalescent COVID-19 were collected in the United States, Italy and Spain.

Participants were placed into cohorts based on the clinical history they reported. Some clones are missing from TCRdb's copy, which holds only in-frame ones; the method was immunoSEQ multiplex PCR. Altogether around 250,000 clones are present, 80% to 90% being singletons, with the ten largest covering roughly 15%. J was trimmed by 5 bases and V by 6 bases; bases with no gene match: 6. CDR1 MGHRA and CDR2 YSYEKL come from the germline V gene. The CDR3 sequence is 13 residues long. This sequence originates from a man between 18 and 29 years old who had recovered from COVID-19. Material: PBMCs or T cells enriched from blood (not recorded which). The chain uses TRBV4-1 and TRBJ1-2; 7 positions agree with TRBD1. CDR3 residues: CASRETGEYGYTF. The CDR3, as DNA: TGCGCCAGCAGGGAAACAGGGGAATATGGCTACACCTTC.